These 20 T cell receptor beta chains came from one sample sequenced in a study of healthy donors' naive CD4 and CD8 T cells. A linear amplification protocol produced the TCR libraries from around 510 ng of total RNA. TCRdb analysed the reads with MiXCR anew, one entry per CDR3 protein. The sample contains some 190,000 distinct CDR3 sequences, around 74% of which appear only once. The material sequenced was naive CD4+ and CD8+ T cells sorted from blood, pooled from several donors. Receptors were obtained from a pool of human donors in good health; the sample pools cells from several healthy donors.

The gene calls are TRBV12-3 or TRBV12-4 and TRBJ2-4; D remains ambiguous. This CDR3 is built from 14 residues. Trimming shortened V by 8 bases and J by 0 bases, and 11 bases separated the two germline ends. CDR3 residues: CASVKGLAKNIQYF. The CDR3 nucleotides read TGTGCCAGCGTTAAAGGGTTAGCCAAAAACATTCAGTACTTC.

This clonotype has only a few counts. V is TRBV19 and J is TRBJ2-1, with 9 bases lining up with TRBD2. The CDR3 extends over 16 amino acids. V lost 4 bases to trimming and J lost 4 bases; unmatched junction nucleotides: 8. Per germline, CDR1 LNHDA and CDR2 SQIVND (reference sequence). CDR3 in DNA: TGTGCCAGTAGTACCTTAGCGGGAGTAACTTACAATGAGCAGTTCTTC. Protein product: CASSTLAGVTYNEQFF.

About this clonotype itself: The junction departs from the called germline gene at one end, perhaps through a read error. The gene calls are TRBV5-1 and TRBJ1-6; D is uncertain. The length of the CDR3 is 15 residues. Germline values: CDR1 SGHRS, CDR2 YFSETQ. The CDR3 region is CASSLSFAYNSPLHF. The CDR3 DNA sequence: TGCGCCAGCAGCTTGTCTTTCGCCTATAATTCACCCCTCCATTTT.

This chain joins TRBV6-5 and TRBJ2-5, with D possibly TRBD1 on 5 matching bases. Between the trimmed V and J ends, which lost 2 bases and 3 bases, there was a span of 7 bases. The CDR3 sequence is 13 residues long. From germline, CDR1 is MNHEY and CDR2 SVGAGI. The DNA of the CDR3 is TGTGCCAGCAGTTACGGCAGGGAAGAGACCCAGTACTTC. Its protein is CASSYGREETQYF.

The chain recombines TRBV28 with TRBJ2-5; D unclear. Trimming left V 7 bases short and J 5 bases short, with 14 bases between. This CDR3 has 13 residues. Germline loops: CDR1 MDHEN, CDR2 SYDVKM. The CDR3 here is CASILSHGETQYF. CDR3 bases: TGTGCCAGCATACTTTCTCATGGGGAGACCCAGTACTTC.

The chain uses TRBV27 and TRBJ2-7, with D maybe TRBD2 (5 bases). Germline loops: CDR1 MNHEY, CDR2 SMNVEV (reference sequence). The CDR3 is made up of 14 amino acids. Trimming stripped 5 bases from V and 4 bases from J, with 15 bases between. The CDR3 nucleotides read TGTGCCAGCAGTCCAACAACGTCGGGGTACGAGCAGTACTTC. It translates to CASSPTTSGYEQYF.

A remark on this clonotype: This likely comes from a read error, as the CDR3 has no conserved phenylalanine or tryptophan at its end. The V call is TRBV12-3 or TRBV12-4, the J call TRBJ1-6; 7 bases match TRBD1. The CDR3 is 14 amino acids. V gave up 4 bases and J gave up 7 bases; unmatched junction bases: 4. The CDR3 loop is CASSYGRGNSPLHL. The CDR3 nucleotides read TGTGCCAGCAGTTATGGCAGGGGGAATTCACCCCTCCACCTT.

The DNA of the CDR3 is TGTGCCAGCAGCTTACCTTCAATGGACAGGGACGGCATTCAGTACTTC. Translated, it gives CASSLPSMDRDGIQYF. This sequence joins TRBV28 and TRBJ2-4, with 8 bases matching TRBD1. The V segment lost 6 bases and the J segment 9 bases; nucleotides outside the gene matches: 16. Germline V CDR1 and CDR2: MDHEN, SYDVKM. The length of the CDR3 is 16 residues.

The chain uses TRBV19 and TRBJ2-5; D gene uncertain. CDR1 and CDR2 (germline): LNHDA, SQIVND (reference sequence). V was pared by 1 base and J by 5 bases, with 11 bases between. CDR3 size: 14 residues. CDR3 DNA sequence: TGTGCCAGTAGTATAGTATCCCTGGGCGAGACCCAGTACTTC. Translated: CASSIVSLGETQYF. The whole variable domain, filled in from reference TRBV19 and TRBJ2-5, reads DGGITQSPKYLFRKEGQNVTLSCEQNLNHDAMYWYRQDPGQGLRLIYYSQIVNDFQKGDIAEGYSVSREKKESFPLTVTSAQKNPTAFYLCASSIVSLGETQYFGPGTRLLVL.

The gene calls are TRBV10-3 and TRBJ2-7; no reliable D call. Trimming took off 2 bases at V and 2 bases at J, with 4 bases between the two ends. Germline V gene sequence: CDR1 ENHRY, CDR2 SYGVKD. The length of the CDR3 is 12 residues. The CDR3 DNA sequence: TGTGCCATCAGTGAGGGCCCCTACGAGCAGTACTTC. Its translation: CAISEGPYEQYF.

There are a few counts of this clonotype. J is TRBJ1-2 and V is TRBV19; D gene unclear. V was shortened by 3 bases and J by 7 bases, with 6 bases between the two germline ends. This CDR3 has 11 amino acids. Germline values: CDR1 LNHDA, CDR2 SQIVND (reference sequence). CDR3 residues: CASSMWIGYTF. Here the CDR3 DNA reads TGTGCCAGTAGTATGTGGATTGGCTACACCTTC.

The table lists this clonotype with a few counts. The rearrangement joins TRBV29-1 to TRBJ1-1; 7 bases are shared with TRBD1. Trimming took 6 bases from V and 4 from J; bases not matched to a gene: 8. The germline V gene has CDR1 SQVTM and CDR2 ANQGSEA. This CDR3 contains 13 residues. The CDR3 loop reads CSVALPGGTEAFF. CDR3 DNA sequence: TGCAGCGTAGCACTCCCAGGGGGCACTGAAGCTTTCTTT.

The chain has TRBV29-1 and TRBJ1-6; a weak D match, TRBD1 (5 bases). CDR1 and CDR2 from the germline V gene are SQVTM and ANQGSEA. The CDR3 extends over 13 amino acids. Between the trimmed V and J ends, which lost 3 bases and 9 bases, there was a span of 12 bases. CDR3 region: CSVDEGIGSPLHF. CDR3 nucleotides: TGCAGCGTTGACGAGGGGATCGGTTCACCCCTCCACTTT.

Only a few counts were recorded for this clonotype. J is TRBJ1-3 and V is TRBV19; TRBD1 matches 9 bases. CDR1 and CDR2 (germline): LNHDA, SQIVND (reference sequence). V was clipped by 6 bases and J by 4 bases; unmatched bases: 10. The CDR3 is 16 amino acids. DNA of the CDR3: TGTGCCAGTAGCCGGGACAGGGAGGGGAGCGGAAACACCATATATTTT. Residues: CASSRDREGSGNTIYF. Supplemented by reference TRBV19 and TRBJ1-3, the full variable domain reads DGGITQSPKYLFRKEGQNVTLSCEQNLNHDAMYWYRQDPGQGLRLIYYSQIVNDFQKGDIAEGYSVSREKKESFPLTVTSAQKNPTAFYLCASSRDREGSGNTIYFGEGSWLTVV.

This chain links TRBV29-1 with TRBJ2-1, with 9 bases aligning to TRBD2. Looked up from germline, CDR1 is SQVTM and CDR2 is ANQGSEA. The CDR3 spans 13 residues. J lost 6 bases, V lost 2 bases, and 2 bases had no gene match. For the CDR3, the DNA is TGCAGCGTTGAATGGCGGGAGGGCAATGAGCAGTTCTTC. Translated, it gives CSVEWREGNEQFF.

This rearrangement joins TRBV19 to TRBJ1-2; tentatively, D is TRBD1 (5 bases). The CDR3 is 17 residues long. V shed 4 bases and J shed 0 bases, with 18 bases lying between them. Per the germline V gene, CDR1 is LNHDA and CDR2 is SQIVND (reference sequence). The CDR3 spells CASSTEYTGTANYGYTF. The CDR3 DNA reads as TGTGCCAGTAGTACCGAATATACCGGGACCGCTAACTATGGCTACACCTTC.

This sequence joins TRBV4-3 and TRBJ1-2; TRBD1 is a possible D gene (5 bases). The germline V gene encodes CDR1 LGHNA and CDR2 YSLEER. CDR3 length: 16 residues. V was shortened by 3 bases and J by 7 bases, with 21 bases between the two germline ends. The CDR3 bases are TGCGCCAGCAGCCAGACGAACAGGCAGCCCTGGTCTGGCTACACCTTC. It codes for CASSQTNRQPWSGYTF.

CDR3 amino acids: CASSRESADTQYF. The CDR3 DNA sequence: TGTGCCAGTTCGCGGGAGTCAGCAGATACGCAGTATTTT. The chain uses TRBV19 and TRBJ2-3; 7 nucleotides match TRBD2. The CDR3 runs to 13 residues. Germline V CDR1 and CDR2: LNHDA, SQIVND (reference sequence). Germline trimming cut 8 bases from V and 4 bases from J; bases unmatched to any gene: 6. The variable domain in full, completed from reference TRBV19 and TRBJ2-3, reads DGGITQSPKYLFRKEGQNVTLSCEQNLNHDAMYWYRQDPGQGLRLIYYSQIVNDFQKGDIAEGYSVSREKKESFPLTVTSAQKNPTAFYLCASSRESADTQYFGPGTRLTVL.

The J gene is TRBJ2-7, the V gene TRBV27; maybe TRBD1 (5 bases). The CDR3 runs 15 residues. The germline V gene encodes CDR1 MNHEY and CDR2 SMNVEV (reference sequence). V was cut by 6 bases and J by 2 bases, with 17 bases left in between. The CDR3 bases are TGTGCCAGCAGCCCCACCGGCAGGGTCCCCTACGAGCAGTACTTC. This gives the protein CASSPTGRVPYEQYF.

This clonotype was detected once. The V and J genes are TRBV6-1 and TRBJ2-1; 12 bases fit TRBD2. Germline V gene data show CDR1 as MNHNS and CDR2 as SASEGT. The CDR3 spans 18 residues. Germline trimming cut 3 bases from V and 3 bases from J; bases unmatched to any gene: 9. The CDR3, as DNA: TGTGCCAGCAGTGAGAGACCTGGACTAGCGGGGAACTACAATGAGCAGTTCTTC. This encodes CASSERPGLAGNYNEQFF.